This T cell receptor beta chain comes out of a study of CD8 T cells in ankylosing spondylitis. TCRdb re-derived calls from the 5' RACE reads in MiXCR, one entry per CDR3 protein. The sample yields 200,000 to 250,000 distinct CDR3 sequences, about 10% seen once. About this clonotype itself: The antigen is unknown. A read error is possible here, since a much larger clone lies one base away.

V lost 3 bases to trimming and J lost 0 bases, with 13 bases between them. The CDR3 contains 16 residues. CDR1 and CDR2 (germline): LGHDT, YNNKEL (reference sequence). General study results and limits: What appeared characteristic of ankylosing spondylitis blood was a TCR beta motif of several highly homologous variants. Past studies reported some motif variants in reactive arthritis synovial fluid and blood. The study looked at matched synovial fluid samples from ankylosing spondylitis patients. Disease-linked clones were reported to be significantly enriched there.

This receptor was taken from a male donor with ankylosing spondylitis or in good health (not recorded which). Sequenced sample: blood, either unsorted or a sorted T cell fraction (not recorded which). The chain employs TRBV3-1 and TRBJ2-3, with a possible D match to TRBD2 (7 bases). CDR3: CASSHGGGPSTDTQYF. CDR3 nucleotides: TGTGCCAGCAGCCATGGCGGGGGCCCTAGCACAGATACGCAGTATTTT.